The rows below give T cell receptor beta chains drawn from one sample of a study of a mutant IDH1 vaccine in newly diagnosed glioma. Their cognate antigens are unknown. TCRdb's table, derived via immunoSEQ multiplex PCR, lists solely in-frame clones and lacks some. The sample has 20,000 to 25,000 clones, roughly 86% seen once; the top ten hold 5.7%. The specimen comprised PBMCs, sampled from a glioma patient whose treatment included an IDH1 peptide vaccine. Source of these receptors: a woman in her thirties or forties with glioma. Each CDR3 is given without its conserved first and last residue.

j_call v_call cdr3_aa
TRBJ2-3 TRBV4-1 ASSQAAGAEDTQY
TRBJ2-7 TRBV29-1 SVVRPPYEQY
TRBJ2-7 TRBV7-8 ASSLDRKEQY
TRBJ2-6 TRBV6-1 ASSERGSGANVLT
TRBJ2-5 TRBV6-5 ASSYAGGIGETQY
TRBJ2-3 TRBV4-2 ASSQELSFRDTQY
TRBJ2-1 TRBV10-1 ASSPGLARWGGEQF
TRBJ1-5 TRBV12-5 ASGLVISEPYQPQH
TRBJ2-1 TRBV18 ASSGKGNEQF
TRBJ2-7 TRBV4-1 ASSQSTGYYYEQY
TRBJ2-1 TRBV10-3 AISGRLAGAYNEQF
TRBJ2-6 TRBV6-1 ASSIRKAGANVLT
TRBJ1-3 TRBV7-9 ASSPTGAGNTIY
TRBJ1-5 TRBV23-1 ASNPTGFNQPQH
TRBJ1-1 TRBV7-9 ASSAYLQGSTEAF
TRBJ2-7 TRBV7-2 ASSLDTGSDEQY
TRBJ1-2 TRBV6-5 ASSFSAGYGYT
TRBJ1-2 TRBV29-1 SVGKTGEDYGYT
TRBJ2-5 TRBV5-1 ASSFGTFQETQY
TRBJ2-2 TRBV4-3 ASSQDRRAGELF
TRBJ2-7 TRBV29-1 STAGQNYEQY
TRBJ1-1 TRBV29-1 SVEKGMGTEAF
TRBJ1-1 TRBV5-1 ASSLNRQNAEAF
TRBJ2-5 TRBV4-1 ASSQPHRQETQY
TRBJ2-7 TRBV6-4 ASMPRSRDRGPYEQY
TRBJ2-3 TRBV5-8 ASSLGRTDTQY
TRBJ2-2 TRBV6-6 ATSFTGGSGELF
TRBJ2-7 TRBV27 ASSLSAFYEQY
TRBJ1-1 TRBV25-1 ASSYRGTEAF
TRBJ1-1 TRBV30 LLGQLNTEAF
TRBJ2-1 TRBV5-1 ASSFPSGSSYNEQF
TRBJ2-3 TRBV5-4 ASTPQGGIRDTQY
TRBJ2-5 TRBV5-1 ASSLGDSPQETQY
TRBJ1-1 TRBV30 AWSVGGPIEAF
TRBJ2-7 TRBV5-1 ASSPPPGTGYEQY
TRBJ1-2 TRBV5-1 ASSLAGQANYGYT
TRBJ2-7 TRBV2 ASSEAGVDEQY